This is a list of T cell receptor beta chains from one sample in a study of blood T cell repertoires in COVID-19. TCRdb's copy holds only in-frame clones and misses some; the assay was immunoSEQ multiplex PCR. The sample has 75,000 or so clones, roughly 84% seen once. The sequencing sample was made of peripheral blood. These receptors all stem from a man aged 50-59 years with acute or convalescent COVID-19. CDR3s include the opening cysteine and the closing phenylalanine or tryptophan. Each record gives: J gene, V gene, D gene, clone size, CDR3 protein, CDR3 DNA. A D gene is named only where the DNA matches it firmly. Expanded clones are given a class, and other clones once, few, many or no size at all.

>TRBJ1-1|TRBV18|NA|NA
CASSPPGQSSLAFF
TGTGCCAGCTCACCACCGGGACAAAGCAGCTTGGCTTTCTTT
>TRBJ2-1|TRBV25-1|TRBD1|NA
CASSESPLTGNNEQFF
TGTGCCAGCAGTGAATCCCCATTGACAGGGAACAATGAGCAGTTCTTC
>TRBJ1-5|TRBV7-2|NA|NA
CASSETGHQPQHF
TGTGCCAGCAGCGAGACAGGACATCAGCCCCAGCATTTT
>TRBJ1-1|TRBV12-3/TRBV12-4|NA|NA
CASSLRGTEAFF
TGTGCCAGCAGTTTAAGGGGCACTGAAGCTTTCTTT
>TRBJ2-3|TRBV6-5|TRBD2|NA
CASSYLAGVTDTQYF
TGTGCCAGCAGTTATCTGGCGGGGGTCACAGATACGCAGTATTTT
>TRBJ2-7|TRBV7-2|NA|NA
CASSWGSYEQYF
TGTGCCAGCAGCTGGGGCAGCTACGAGCAGTACTTC
>TRBJ2-7|TRBV6-1|NA|NA
CASSETSNYEQYF
TGTGCCAGCAGTGAGACTAGTAACTACGAGCAGTACTTC
>TRBJ1-2|TRBV5-6|NA|NA
CASSLGGDAYGYTF
TGTGCCAGCAGTTTGGGCGGAGATGCCTATGGCTACACCTTC
>TRBJ2-1|TRBV11-3|NA|NA
CASSSQPLERDNEQFF
TGTGCCAGCAGCTCTCAACCACTCGAGCGGGACAATGAGCAGTTCTTC
>TRBJ2-5|TRBV30|TRBD2|few
CAWSGLAGGGQETQYF
TGTGCCTGGAGTGGGCTAGCGGGAGGGGGGCAAGAGACCCAGTACTTC